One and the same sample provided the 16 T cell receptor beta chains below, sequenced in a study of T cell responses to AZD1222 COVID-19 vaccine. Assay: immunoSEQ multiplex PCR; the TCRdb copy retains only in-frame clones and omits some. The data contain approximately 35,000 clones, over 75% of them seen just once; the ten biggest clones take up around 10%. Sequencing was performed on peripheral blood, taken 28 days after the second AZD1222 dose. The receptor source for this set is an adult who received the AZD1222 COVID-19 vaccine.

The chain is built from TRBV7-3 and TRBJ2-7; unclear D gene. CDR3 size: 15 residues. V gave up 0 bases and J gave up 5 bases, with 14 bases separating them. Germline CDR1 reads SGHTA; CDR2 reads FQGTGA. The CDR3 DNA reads TGTGCCAGCAGCTTAACCTCGGACGGTCGCCACGAGCAGTACTTC. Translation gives CASSLTSDGRHEQYF.

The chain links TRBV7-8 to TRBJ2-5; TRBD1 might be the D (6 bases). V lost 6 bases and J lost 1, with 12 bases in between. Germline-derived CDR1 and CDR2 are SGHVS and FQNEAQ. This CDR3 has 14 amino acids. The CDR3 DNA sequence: TGTGCCAGCAGTCACGACAGGTCCCAAGAGACCCAGTACTTC. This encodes CASSHDRSQETQYF. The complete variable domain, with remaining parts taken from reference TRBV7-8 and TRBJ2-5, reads GAGVSQSPRYKVAKRGQDVALRCDPISGHVSLFWYQQALGQGPEFLTYFQNEAQLDKSGLPSDRFFAERPEGSVSTLKIQRTQQEDSAVYLCASSHDRSQETQYFGPGTRLLVL.

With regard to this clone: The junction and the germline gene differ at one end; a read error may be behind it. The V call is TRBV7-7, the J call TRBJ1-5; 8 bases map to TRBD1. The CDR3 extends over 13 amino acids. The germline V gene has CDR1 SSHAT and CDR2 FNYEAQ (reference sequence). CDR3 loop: CASSQDREQPQHF. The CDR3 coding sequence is TGTGCTAGCAGCCAGGACAGGGAACAGCCCCAGCATTTT.

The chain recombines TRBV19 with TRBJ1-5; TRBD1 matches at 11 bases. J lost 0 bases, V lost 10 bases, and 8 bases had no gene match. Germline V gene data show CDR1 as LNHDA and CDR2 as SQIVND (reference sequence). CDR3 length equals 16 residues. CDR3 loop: CATLGQGGYSNQPQHF. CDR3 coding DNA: TGTGCCACTTTGGGACAGGGGGGATATAGCAATCAGCCCCAGCATTTT.

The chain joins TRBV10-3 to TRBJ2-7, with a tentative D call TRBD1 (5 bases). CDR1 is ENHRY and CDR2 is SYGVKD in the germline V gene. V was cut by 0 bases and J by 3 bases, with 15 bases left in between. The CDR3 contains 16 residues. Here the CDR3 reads CAISESFGWGIYEQYF. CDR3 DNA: TGTGCCATCAGTGAGTCATTCGGATGGGGCATCTACGAGCAGTACTTC.

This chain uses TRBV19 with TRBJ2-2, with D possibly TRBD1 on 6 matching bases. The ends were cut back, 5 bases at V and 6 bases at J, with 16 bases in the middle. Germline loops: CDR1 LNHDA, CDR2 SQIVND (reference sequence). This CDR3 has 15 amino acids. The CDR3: CASSPDRSDAGELFF. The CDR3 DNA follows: TGTGCCAGTAGTCCCGACAGGTCCGACGCCGGGGAGCTGTTTTTT.

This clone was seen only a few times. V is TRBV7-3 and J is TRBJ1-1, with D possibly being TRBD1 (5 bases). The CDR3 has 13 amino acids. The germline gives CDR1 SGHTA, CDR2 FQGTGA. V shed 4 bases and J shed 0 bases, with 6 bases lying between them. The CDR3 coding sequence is TGTGCCAGCAGCTGGGACCTGAACACTGAAGCTTTCTTT. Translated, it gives CASSWDLNTEAFF.

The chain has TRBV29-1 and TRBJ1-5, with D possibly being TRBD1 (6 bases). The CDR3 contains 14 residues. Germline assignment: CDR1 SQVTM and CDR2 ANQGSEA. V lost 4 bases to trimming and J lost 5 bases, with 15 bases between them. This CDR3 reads CSVATVAGDQPQHF. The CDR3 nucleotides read TGCAGCGTTGCCACGGTGGCAGGGGATCAGCCCCAGCATTTT.

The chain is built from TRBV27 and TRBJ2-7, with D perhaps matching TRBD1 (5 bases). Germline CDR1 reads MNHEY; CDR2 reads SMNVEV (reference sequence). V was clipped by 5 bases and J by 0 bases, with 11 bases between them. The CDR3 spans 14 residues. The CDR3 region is CASSHGQDSYEQYF. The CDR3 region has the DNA TGTGCCAGCAGTCACGGACAAGACTCCTACGAGCAGTACTTC.

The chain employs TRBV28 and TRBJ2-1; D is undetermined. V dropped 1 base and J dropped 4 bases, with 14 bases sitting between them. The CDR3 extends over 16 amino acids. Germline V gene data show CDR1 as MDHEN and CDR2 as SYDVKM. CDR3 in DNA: TGTGCCAGCAGTTTATCCCGCGGTAGCCGATACAATGAGCAGTTCTTC. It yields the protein CASSLSRGSRYNEQFF.

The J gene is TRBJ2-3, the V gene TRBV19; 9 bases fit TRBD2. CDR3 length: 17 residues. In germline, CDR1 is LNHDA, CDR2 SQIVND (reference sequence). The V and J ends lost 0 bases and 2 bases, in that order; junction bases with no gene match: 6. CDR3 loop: CASSIDLSSGITDTQYF. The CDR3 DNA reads TGTGCCAGTAGTATAGATCTATCTAGCGGGATCACAGATACGCAGTATTTT.

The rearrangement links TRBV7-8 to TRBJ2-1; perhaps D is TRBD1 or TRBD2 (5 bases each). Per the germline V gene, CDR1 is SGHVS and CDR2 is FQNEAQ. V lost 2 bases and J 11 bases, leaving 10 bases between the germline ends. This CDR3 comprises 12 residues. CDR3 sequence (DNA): TGTGCCAGCAGCTTATCAGGGAGACAGCAGTTCTTC. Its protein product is CASSLSGRQQFF. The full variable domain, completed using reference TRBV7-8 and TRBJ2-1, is GAGVSQSPRYKVAKRGQDVALRCDPISGHVSLFWYQQALGQGPEFLTYFQNEAQLDKSGLPSDRFFAERPEGSVSTLKIQRTQQEDSAVYLCASSLSGRQQFFGPGTRLTVL.

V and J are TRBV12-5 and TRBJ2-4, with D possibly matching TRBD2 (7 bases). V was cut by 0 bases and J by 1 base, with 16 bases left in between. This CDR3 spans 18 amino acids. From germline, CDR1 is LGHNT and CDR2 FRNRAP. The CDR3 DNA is TGTGCTAGTGGTTTGGTATATGGGGGGGCGCCGGCCAAAAACATTCAGTACTTC. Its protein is CASGLVYGGAPAKNIQYF.

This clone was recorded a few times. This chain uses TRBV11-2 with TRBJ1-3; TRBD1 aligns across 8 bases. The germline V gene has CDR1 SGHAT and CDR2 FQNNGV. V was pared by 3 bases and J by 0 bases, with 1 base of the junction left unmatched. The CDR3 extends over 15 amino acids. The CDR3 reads CASSFTGGSGNTIYF. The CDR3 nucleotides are TGTGCCAGCAGCTTTACAGGGGGCTCTGGAAACACCATATATTTT.

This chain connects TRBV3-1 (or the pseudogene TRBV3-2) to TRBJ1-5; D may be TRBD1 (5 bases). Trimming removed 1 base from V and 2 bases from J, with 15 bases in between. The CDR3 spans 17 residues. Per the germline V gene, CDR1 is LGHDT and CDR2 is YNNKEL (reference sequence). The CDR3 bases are TGTGCCAGCAGCCAAGGGGACGTCCTGACGGGCAATCAGCCCCAGCATTTT. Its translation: CASSQGDVLTGNQPQHF.

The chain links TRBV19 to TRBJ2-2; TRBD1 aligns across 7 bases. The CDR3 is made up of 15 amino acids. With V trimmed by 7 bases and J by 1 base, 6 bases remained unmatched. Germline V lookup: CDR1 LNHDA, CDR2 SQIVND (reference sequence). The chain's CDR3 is CASKGAQGNTGELFF. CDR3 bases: TGTGCCAGTAAGGGGGCTCAGGGGAACACCGGGGAGCTGTTTTTT.